These 25 T cell receptor beta chains were all obtained from the same sample, sequenced in a study of neurological immune-mediated disorders. Via MiXCR, TCRdb re-called the 5' RACE reads, giving one row per CDR3 protein. The table includes under 85,000 distinct CDR3 sequences, 12% to 15% detected once. The specimen was PBMCs. These receptor sequences come from a woman between 50 and 59 years old in good health.

Notes on this clonotype: One end of the junction is discordant with germline, which a read error may explain. This rearrangement joins TRBV4-2 to TRBJ1-5; D remains ambiguous. Germline V gives CDR1 LGHNA, CDR2 YNFKEQ. CDR3 size: 15 residues. The CDR3 bases are TGTGCCAACAGCCAAGAGGGAACAAGCAATAAGCCCCAGCATTTT. It translates to CANSQEGTSNKPQHF.

This clonotype occurred many times. The chain links TRBV20-1 to TRBJ2-7; D remains ambiguous. The CDR3 runs to 14 residues. CDR1 DFQATT and CDR2 SNEGSKA come from the germline V gene (reference sequence). V gave up 1 base and J gave up 0 bases, with 10 bases separating them. CDR3 nucleotides: TGCAGTGCTAGAGCCCACGACAACTCCTACGAGCAGTACTTC. Residues: CSARAHDNSYEQYF.

The sample holds a few counts of this clonotype. The rearrangement uses TRBV5-1 and TRBJ2-7; 10 nucleotides line up with TRBD1. The CDR3 sequence is 13 residues long. From germline, CDR1 is SGHRS and CDR2 YFSETQ. Trimming removed 5 bases from V and 7 bases from J; junction bases left unmatched: 6. CDR3 DNA sequence: TGCGCCAGCAGAATGACAGGGGGCAGGGAGCAGTACTTC. It translates to CASRMTGGREQYF.

To note about this clonotype: A read error may produce the germline difference seen at one junction end. CDR3 DNA sequence: TGTGCTAGCAGCTTGAGGACGAACACCGGGGAGCTGTTTTTT. It codes for CASSLRTNTGELFF. The rearrangement uses TRBV7-7 and TRBJ2-2; D remains unclear. The CDR3 totals 14 residues. CDR1 and CDR2 from the germline V gene are SSHAT and FNYEAQ (reference sequence).

This clonotype was seen at least ten times. The chain links TRBV5-8 to TRBJ2-7; D may correspond to TRBD1 or TRBD2 (5 bases each). The germline V gene encodes CDR1 SGHTS and CDR2 YDEGEE. CDR3 size: 14 residues. Trimming left V 2 bases short and J 2 bases short, with 11 bases between. Here the CDR3 reads CASSLPRETYEQYF. CDR3 DNA sequence: TGTGCCAGCAGCTTACCCAGGGAGACCTACGAGCAGTACTTC.

This clonotype has ten or more counts. This chain uses TRBV3-1 with TRBJ2-1; TRBD2 matches 14 bases. J was trimmed by 7 bases and V by 5 bases; bases with no gene match: 7. Germline lookup yields CDR1 LGHDT and CDR2 YNNKEL (reference sequence). The CDR3 spans 16 residues. Here the CDR3 reads CASSKGTSGGRNEQFF. CDR3 bases: TGTGCCAGCAGCAAAGGGACTAGCGGGGGCAGGAATGAGCAGTTCTTC.

This clonotype has a count of ten or more. V is TRBV12-3 or TRBV12-4 and J is TRBJ2-7; possibly TRBD1 for D (6 bases). This CDR3 is built from 13 residues. V lost 5 bases and J 6 bases, leaving 14 bases between the germline ends. CDR3 loop: CASSPGQSFEQYF. The CDR3 coding sequence is TGTGCCAGCAGTCCCGGACAGTCTTTCGAGCAGTACTTC.

This clonotype was recorded at least ten times. The chain joins TRBV7-9 to TRBJ2-4; the D is unclear. The CDR3 sequence is 13 residues long. CDR1 is SEHNR, CDR2 FQNEAQ, per germline (reference sequence). Trimming stripped 4 bases from V and 8 bases from J, with 12 bases between. The CDR3 reads CASSYSTRDIQYF. The DNA for the CDR3 is TGTGCCAGCAGCTACTCAACCCGGGACATTCAGTACTTC.

This clonotype was detected many times. The CDR3 protein is CASSLELTGNQPQHF. The CDR3 DNA reads as TGTGCCAGCAGCTTAGAACTAACAGGCAATCAGCCCCAGCATTTT. V gene TRBV7-9 combines with J gene TRBJ1-5; D not resolved. Germline V lookup: CDR1 SEHNR, CDR2 FQNEAQ (reference sequence). This CDR3 spans 15 amino acids. V lost 1 base to trimming and J lost 2 bases, with 9 bases between them.

Many counts were recorded for this clonotype. This chain connects TRBV5-1 to TRBJ1-2; D unresolved. In germline, CDR1 is SGHRS, CDR2 YFSETQ. This CDR3 is built from 15 residues. V lost 3 bases and J lost 5, with 17 bases in between. In DNA form, the CDR3 reads TGCGCCAGCAGCTCTGGTCACACCGGGCCTTATGGCTACACCTTC. It yields the protein CASSSGHTGPYGYTF.

Comments on this clonotype: It is likely a read error, because the conserved phenylalanine at the end of the CDR3 is missing. For the CDR3, the DNA is TGTGCCATCAGTAGGGGGACTAGCGCCTACGAACAGTACTTA. Encoded protein: CAISRGTSAYEQYL. V and J are TRBV10-3 and TRBJ2-7, with 10 bases that match TRBD2. Germline-derived CDR1 and CDR2 are ENHRY and SYGVKD. The CDR3 length is 14 residues.

This clonotype occurred many times. J is TRBJ1-2 and V is TRBV6-5, with TRBD1 as a possible D gene (5 bases). Germline CDR1 and CDR2: MNHEY and SVGAGI. Between the trimmed V and J ends, which lost 2 bases and 6 bases, there was a span of 7 bases. CDR3 length: 12 amino acids. The CDR3 DNA reads TGTGCCAGCAGTTACCGGGGGGATGGCTACACCTTC. Amino acid sequence: CASSYRGDGYTF.

With regard to this clonotype: The conserved final phenylalanine or tryptophan is absent from the CDR3, which likely points to a read error. The DNA is omitted, as the CDR3 cannot be located on it reliably, and the CDR3 follows TCRdb's listing. The V and J genes are TRBV6-6 and TRBJ1-2. The CDR3 sequence runs 15 residues, both termini included. CDR1 is MNHNY, CDR2 SVGAGI, per germline (reference sequence). The CDR3 sequence: CASSYSIGENYGYAL.

The genes are TRBV20-1 and TRBJ1-6, with unresolved D. V gave up 2 bases and J gave up 1 base, with 21 bases separating them. The CDR3 covers 19 residues. Germline values: CDR1 DFQATT, CDR2 SNEGSKA (reference sequence). As DNA, the CDR3 is TGCAGTGCTAGAATCAACCATATACCCGGTAGTTCCTATAATTCACCCCTCCACTTT. This sequence encodes CSARINHIPGSSYNSPLHF.

Concerning this clonotype: A much larger clone lies a single base off, so this may be a read error. V usage is TRBV20-1 and J usage is TRBJ2-5; D gene uncertain. The CDR3 totals 13 residues. Germline V gives CDR1 DFQATT, CDR2 SNEGSKA (reference sequence). V was cut by 5 bases and J by 3 bases, with 13 bases left in between. CDR3 nucleotides: TGCAGTGCTGGGGAAAACCATGAAGAGACCCAGTACTTC. Translating it yields CSAGENHEETQYF.

The CDR3 region has the DNA TGCGCCAGCAGCTTGGAAGGGGGAGGTGAAAAACTGTTTTTT. Amino acid sequence: CASSLEGGGEKLFF. The chain uses TRBV5-1 and TRBJ1-4; D might be TRBD1 (6 bases). The germline V gene encodes CDR1 SGHRS and CDR2 YFSETQ. V shed 0 bases and J shed 7 bases, with 10 bases lying between them. This CDR3 spans 14 amino acids.

This clonotype was found many times. The J gene is TRBJ1-3, the V gene TRBV7-2, with unresolved D. The CDR3 length is 15 residues. V lost 1 base to trimming and J lost 3 bases, with 10 bases between them. Germline CDR1 reads SGHTA; CDR2 reads FQGNSA. In DNA form, the CDR3 reads TGTGCCAGCAGCTTAGTGCGGGGAGATGGAAACACCATATATTTT. This gives the protein CASSLVRGDGNTIYF.

In its sample, this clonotype was seen many times. J is TRBJ2-3 and V is TRBV5-1; D gene unclear. The length of the CDR3 is 15 residues. V was pared by 1 base and J by 0 bases, with 9 bases between. Looked up from germline, CDR1 is SGHRS and CDR2 is YFSETQ. In DNA, the CDR3 is TGCGCCAGCAGCTTGCAGGATTCTAGCACAGATACGCAGTATTTT. Encoded protein: CASSLQDSSTDTQYF.

This clonotype appeared many times. The rearrangement joins TRBV5-5 to TRBJ2-7; 9 bases map to TRBD1. The CDR3 loop spans 13 amino acids. Germline loops: CDR1 SGHKS, CDR2 YYEKEE (reference sequence). V trimming: 4 bases; J trimming: 4 bases; junction bases outside the gene matches: 3. DNA of the CDR3: TGTGCCAGCAGCGTGACAGGGGGATACGAGCAGTACTTC. Translating gives CASSVTGGYEQYF. The full variable domain, its missing parts supplied by reference TRBV5-5 and TRBJ2-7, is DAGVTQSPTHLIKTRGQQVTLRCSPISGHKSVSWYQQVLGQGPQFIFQYYEKEERGRGNFPDRFSARQFPNYSSELNVNALLLGDSALYLCASSVTGGYEQYFGPGTRLTVT.

This clonotype was counted ten times or more. The chain is built from TRBV6-6 and TRBJ2-2, with 8 bases lining up with TRBD2. This CDR3 is 15 amino acids long. The J segment lost 1 base and the V segment lost 8 bases, leaving 6 bases of the junction unmatched. CDR1 MNHNY and CDR2 SVGAGI come from the germline V gene (reference sequence). Here the CDR3 DNA reads TGTGCCAGCGGAAGCGGGAGAGAGAACACCGGGGAGCTGTTTTTT. It specifies CASGSGRENTGELFF.

Points on this clonotype: Just one base apart from a much larger clone, this may be a read error. The V and J genes are TRBV11-2 and TRBJ2-3, with 7 positions matching TRBD1. CDR3 length equals 15 residues. Germline V gene lookup returns CDR1 SGHAT and CDR2 FQNNGV. This CDR3 is CASRRQGFTTETQYF. Here the CDR3 DNA reads TGTGCCAGCAGGAGACAGGGCTTTACCACAGAGACGCAGTATTTT.

This clonotype showed up many times. This chain uses TRBV20-1 with TRBJ2-1, with 11 bases lining up with TRBD2. The CDR3 length is 14 residues. CDR1 is DFQATT and CDR2 is SNEGSKA in the germline V gene (reference sequence). Losses at the gene ends were 4 bases for V and 11 bases for J; bases not matched to a gene: 10. CDR3 sequence: CSATIAGGPLKQFF. In DNA, the CDR3 is TGCAGTGCTACGATAGCGGGAGGGCCTTTAAAGCAGTTCTTC.

Ten or more counts support this clonotype. This chain uses TRBV28 with TRBJ1-5; 7 bases align to TRBD1. Germline trimming cut 5 bases from V and 11 bases from J; bases unmatched to any gene: 6. CDR3 size: 12 residues. Germline CDR1 reads MDHEN; CDR2 reads SYDVKM. In DNA, the CDR3 is TGTGCCAGCAGTCGGGACAGTCGAACCCAGCATTTT. Protein sequence: CASSRDSRTQHF. Drawing the rest from reference TRBV28 and TRBJ1-5, the complete variable domain is DVKVTQSSRYLVKRTGEKVFLECVQDMDHENMFWYRQDPGLGLRLIYFSYDVKMKEKGDIPEGYSVSREKKERFSLILESASTNQTSMYLCASSRDSRTQHFGDGTRLSIL.

This clonotype showed up many times. The gene calls are TRBV28 and TRBJ2-3, with D unresolved. The CDR3 is 14 residues long. The germline V gene has CDR1 MDHEN and CDR2 SYDVKM. Trimming removed 8 bases from V and 6 bases from J, with 18 bases in between. The CDR3 protein is CASGLRPAWDTQYF. In nucleotides, the CDR3 is TGTGCCAGCGGCTTAAGACCTGCGTGGGATACGCAGTATTTT. The full variable domain, in which reference TRBV28 and TRBJ2-3 provide the parts outside the CDR3, is DVKVTQSSRYLVKRTGEKVFLECVQDMDHENMFWYRQDPGLGLRLIYFSYDVKMKEKGDIPEGYSVSREKKERFSLILESASTNQTSMYLCASGLRPAWDTQYFGPGTRLTVL.

The chain has TRBV27 and TRBJ2-4; D not resolved. Germline CDR1 reads MNHEY; CDR2 reads SMNVEV (reference sequence). This CDR3 is built from 15 residues. Trimming left V 3 bases short and J 0 bases short, with 9 bases between. CDR3 loop: CASSFGQIAKNIQYF. CDR3 DNA sequence: TGTGCCAGCAGTTTCGGGCAGATAGCCAAAAACATTCAGTACTTC.